What follows are 28 T cell receptor beta chains derived from one specimen sequenced in a study of T-cell reconstitution after alpha-beta-depleted transplantation in children (TCRdb year 2016). Receptor amplification or capture employed PCR. The reads were generated on an Illumina HiSeq 2500. To normalize quantification of the TCRbeta repertoire, the TCR libraries were built with molecular barcoding that relied on unique molecular identifiers. TCRdb took the public reads, trimmed them with fastp at Q25, ran MiXCR for clone calling and kept in-frame beta chains. Rows are combined by CDR3 protein, so each entry shows the most common genes and DNA. The sample table lists hundreds of thousands of distinct CDR3 sequences, 15% to 20% of them with a count of one. The ten largest clones add up to 2.5% to 4% of the sample. The sequences come from PBMCs from the stem cell graft donor, collected from the stem cell graft. These receptor sequences come from a human donor who donated a stem cell graft to a child with acute lymphoblastic leukemia.

The genes are TRBV27 and TRBJ2-7; unclear D gene. The CDR3 sequence is 13 residues long. V was trimmed by 5 bases and J by 0 bases, leaving 8 bases between them. Looked up from germline, CDR1 is MNHEY and CDR2 is SMNVEV (reference sequence). CDR3 bases: TGTGCCAGCAGTGGCCATGGCTCCTACGAGCAGTACTTC. Protein sequence: CASSGHGSYEQYF.

V gene TRBV9 combines with J gene TRBJ2-3, with 7 nucleotides matching TRBD2. This CDR3 is 15 amino acids long. In germline, CDR1 is SGDLS, CDR2 YYNGEE. The V gene end was trimmed by 3 bases and the J gene end by 4 bases; junction bases not matched to a gene: 8. The CDR3 DNA reads as TGTGCCAGCAGCGCCCTAGCGGTCCCCGCAGATACGCAGTATTTT. Protein: CASSALAVPADTQYF.

The chain employs TRBV5-1 and TRBJ1-1, with D possibly TRBD1 on 5 matching bases. Germline CDR1 reads SGHRS; CDR2 reads YFSETQ. This CDR3 comprises 18 residues. Between the trimmed V and J ends, which lost 2 bases and 5 bases, there was a span of 25 bases. CDR3 residues: CASSFIGAVMGSRTEAFF. The DNA for the CDR3 is TGCGCCAGCAGCTTCATTGGGGCCGTTATGGGGAGTAGGACTGAAGCTTTCTTT.

The sample holds a few counts of this clonotype. The chain uses TRBV12-3 or TRBV12-4 and TRBJ1-1, with D tentatively TRBD1 (5 bases). The CDR3 sequence is 13 residues long. The ends were cut back, 5 bases at V and 5 bases at J, with 12 bases in the middle. The CDR3 protein is CASSLWGSTEAFF. The CDR3 DNA follows: TGTGCCAGCAGTCTTTGGGGGTCTACTGAAGCTTTCTTT.

This clonotype has more than one count but fewer than ten. The rearrangement links TRBV7-6 to TRBJ1-2; 7 nucleotides match TRBD1. There are 13 residues in the CDR3. Germline CDR1 and CDR2: SGHVS and FNYEAQ. J gave up 7 bases and V 4 bases, and 6 bases lay outside the gene matches. DNA of the CDR3: TGTGCCAGCAGCTCCACAGGGGCGCGTGGCTACACCTTC. Protein: CASSSTGARGYTF. Variable domain in full (rest from reference TRBV7-6 and TRBJ1-2): GAGVSQSPRYKVTKRGQDVALRCDPISGHVSLYWYRQALGQGPEFLTYFNYEAQQDKSGLPNDRFSAERPEGSISTLTIQRTEQRDSAMYRCASSSTGARGYTFGSGTRLTVV.

This clonotype was recorded a few times. The chain employs TRBV5-5 and TRBJ1-1; 9 nucleotides match TRBD1. This CDR3 has 14 amino acids. The J segment lost 6 bases and the V segment lost 0 bases, leaving 3 bases of the junction unmatched. Germline V gene sequence: CDR1 SGHKS, CDR2 YYEKEE (reference sequence). The CDR3 sequence is CASSLARQGAEAFF. The CDR3 coding sequence is TGTGCCAGCAGCTTGGCCCGACAGGGGGCTGAAGCTTTCTTT.

This clonotype was picked up a small number of times. This chain links TRBV12-3 or TRBV12-4 with TRBJ1-3; D is possibly TRBD1 (6 bases). V was shortened by 5 bases and J by 3 bases, with 11 bases between the two germline ends. The CDR3 totals 14 residues. CDR3 sequence: CASSPDSIGNTIYF. The DNA for the CDR3 is TGTGCCAGCAGTCCGGACAGTATTGGAAACACCATATATTTT.

This chain links TRBV9 with TRBJ2-7; D gene unclear. This CDR3 contains 13 residues. In germline, CDR1 is SGDLS, CDR2 YYNGEE. V was clipped by 4 bases and J by 4 bases, with 12 bases between them. The CDR3 sequence: CASSPTDSYEQYF. CDR3 DNA: TGTGCCAGCAGCCCTACAGACTCTTACGAGCAGTACTTC.

The chain recombines TRBV6-5 with TRBJ2-1, with D tentatively TRBD1 (6 bases). The germline gives CDR1 MNHEY, CDR2 SVGAGI. This CDR3 spans 15 amino acids. V lost 0 bases and J lost 4, with 10 bases in between. DNA for the CDR3: TGTGCCAGCAGTTACTCCCAGGGGAAGTACAATGAGCAGTTCTTC. Translation: CASSYSQGKYNEQFF.

The chain is built from TRBV7-9 and TRBJ1-1; D gene unclear. Trimming took off 1 base at V and 3 bases at J, with 9 bases between the two ends. Germline CDR1 reads SEHNR; CDR2 reads FQNEAQ (reference sequence). The CDR3 spans 14 residues. Here the CDR3 reads CASSLVRRDTEAFF. CDR3 in DNA: TGTGCCAGCAGCTTAGTCAGGCGCGACACTGAAGCTTTCTTT.

CDR3 sequence (DNA): TGTGCCACCAGTGATGGACCGGGACAGATCTATGGCTACACCTTC. It is translated as CATSDGPGQIYGYTF. The V and J genes are TRBV24-1 and TRBJ1-2; 7 bases agree with TRBD1. This CDR3 is built from 15 residues. V was pared by 3 bases and J by 4 bases, with 7 bases of the junction left unmatched. Germline V gives CDR1 KGHDR, CDR2 SFDVKD.

V is TRBV19 and J is TRBJ1-1; D gene unclear. Trimming cost V 0 bases and J 8 bases, with 10 bases left between them. The CDR3 consists of 13 residues. Germline values: CDR1 LNHDA, CDR2 SQIVND (reference sequence). The CDR3 coding sequence is TGTGCCAGTAGTATAGATTCGGAGATCGAAGCTTTCTTT. Translated: CASSIDSEIEAFF.

This clonotype occurred a few times. The chain joins TRBV7-9 to TRBJ2-7; 12 bases are shared with TRBD1. The CDR3 extends over 15 amino acids. Germline CDR1 is SEHNR and CDR2 is FQNEAQ (reference sequence). V lost 4 bases to trimming and J lost 1 base; unmatched junction nucleotides: 2. CDR3 residues: CASSSGQGASYEQYF. CDR3 DNA: TGTGCCAGCAGCTCGGGACAGGGGGCATCCTACGAGCAGTACTTC.

This clonotype was observed a few times. The chain couples TRBV29-1 to TRBJ1-1; weak D call: TRBD1 (5 bases). The CDR3 is 13 residues long. The germline V gene encodes CDR1 SQVTM and CDR2 ANQGSEA. The V and J ends lost 3 bases and 4 bases respectively, with 12 bases between them. Written as DNA, the CDR3 is TGCAGCGTTGACGGGACTTACGGCACTGAAGCTTTCTTT. Encoded protein: CSVDGTYGTEAFF.

The chain combines TRBV3-1 with TRBJ2-1; 10 nucleotides align to TRBD2. The CDR3 contains 18 residues. The ends lost 1 base at V and 2 bases at J; junction bases unmatched: 8. Per the germline V gene, CDR1 is LGHDT and CDR2 is YNNKEL (reference sequence). DNA for the CDR3: TGTGCCAGCAGCCAAGTAGAGGGACTAGCGACACCCTACAATGAGCAGTTCTTC. Translated, it gives CASSQVEGLATPYNEQFF.

This clonotype was counted between two and nine times. This chain links TRBV11-2 with TRBJ2-4; 7 bases map to TRBD2. J lost 6 bases, V lost 4 bases, and 6 bases had no gene match. Germline assignment: CDR1 SGHAT and CDR2 FQNNGV. The CDR3 has 14 residues. CDR3 sequence: CASSSLPGGNIQYF. Here the CDR3 DNA reads TGTGCCAGCAGCTCCCTTCCGGGAGGAAACATTCAGTACTTC.

This clonotype was counted a single time. This chain connects TRBV12-3 or TRBV12-4 to TRBJ1-1; D is unclear. This CDR3 contains 14 residues. V was cut by 3 bases and J by 7 bases, with 15 bases left in between. The CDR3 DNA sequence: TGTGCCAGCAGTTTTAGGAGGACGCCGATTGAAGCTTTCTTT. Translated, it gives CASSFRRTPIEAFF.

This clonotype turned up a few times. The chain links TRBV20-1 to TRBJ1-1; TRBD1 is a possible D gene (5 bases). Trimming pared 0 bases from V and 10 bases from J, leaving 15 bases between. CDR1 is DFQATT and CDR2 is SNEGSKA in the germline V gene (reference sequence). This CDR3 is 13 amino acids long. CDR3 in DNA: TGCAGTGCTAGAGATACGGGGGAACCCAGAGCTTTCTTT. This translates into CSARDTGEPRAFF.

This clonotype was detected only a few times. The gene calls are TRBV3-1 and TRBJ2-3; 10 nucleotides line up with TRBD2. The CDR3 runs to 18 residues. Per the germline V gene, CDR1 is LGHDT and CDR2 is YNNKEL (reference sequence). Trimming cost V 4 bases and J 4 bases; bases outside gene matches: 14. The CDR3 protein is CASSLGLAGDVAADTQYF. In nucleotides, the CDR3 is TGTGCCAGCAGCCTAGGGCTAGCGGGAGACGTGGCAGCAGATACGCAGTATTTT.

Written as DNA, the CDR3 is TGCAGTGCTTTCTCCACGAAAGGGCTAGCGGGAACGTTCTTC. This translates into CSAFSTKGLAGTFF. The chain employs TRBV20-1 and TRBJ2-1; 9 nucleotides align to TRBD2. There are 14 residues in the CDR3. The V and J ends lost 5 bases and 15 bases, in that order; junction bases with no gene match: 17. Germline CDR1 DFQATT, CDR2 SNEGSKA (reference sequence).

This clonotype was picked up a small number of times. In DNA, the CDR3 is TGTGCCAGCTCACCTACCACCCTAGCAGGGAACTATGGCTACACCTTC. Its protein product is CASSPTTLAGNYGYTF. The chain uses TRBV18 and TRBJ1-2; D is perhaps TRBD1 (5 bases). This CDR3 is built from 16 residues. Trimming removed 3 bases at V and 2 bases at J, with 16 bases between. CDR1 is KGHSH and CDR2 is LQKENI in the germline V gene.

V and J are TRBV20-1 and TRBJ2-1; the match to TRBD2 covers 11 bases. The CDR3 covers 14 residues. V was clipped by 5 bases and J by 11 bases; unmatched bases: 11. The germline CDR1 and CDR2 sequences are DFQATT and SNEGSKA (reference sequence). In DNA, the CDR3 is TGCAGTGCTGCCAAATCGGGACTAGCGGACAAGCAGTTCTTC. It yields the protein CSAAKSGLADKQFF.

CDR3 DNA sequence: TGTGCCAGCAGCTCTCCGACAGGGGAGGGCTATGGCTACACCTTC. This codes for CASSSPTGEGYGYTF. This chain links TRBV12-3 or TRBV12-4 with TRBJ1-2, with 8 bases that match TRBD1. CDR3 length: 15 amino acids. Trimming removed 6 bases from V and 4 bases from J; junction bases left unmatched: 10.

This clonotype appeared a few times. The gene calls are TRBV7-2 and TRBJ1-1; D is ambiguous. The CDR3 spans 14 residues. V was shortened by 2 bases and J by 0 bases, with 7 bases between the two germline ends. Germline-derived CDR1 and CDR2 are SGHTA and FQGNSA. CDR3 DNA: TGTGCCAGCAGCTTACTCTCCATGAACACTGAAGCTTTCTTT. Amino acid sequence: CASSLLSMNTEAFF.

The chain is built from TRBV25-1 and TRBJ2-1, with D perhaps TRBD2 (5 bases). The CDR3 sequence is 17 residues long. Trimming stripped 2 bases from V and 9 bases from J, with 23 bases between. Germline lookup yields CDR1 MGHDK and CDR2 SYGVNS. The CDR3 DNA sequence: TGTGCCAGCAGTGAAGCTACAAGCGGCCGAGGGTGGAGTGAGCAGTTCTTC. It translates to CASSEATSGRGWSEQFF.

The chain joins TRBV18 to TRBJ2-7; D is unresolved. Trimming left V 2 bases short and J 3 bases short, with 14 bases between. Germline V lookup: CDR1 KGHSH, CDR2 LQKENI. The CDR3 is made up of 15 amino acids. This chain's CDR3 is CASSPGENPRYEQYF. In DNA, the CDR3 is TGTGCCAGCTCACCAGGGGAAAATCCCCGCTACGAGCAGTACTTC.

The gene calls are TRBV5-1 and TRBJ2-2, with a possible D match to TRBD2 (6 bases). This CDR3 has 15 amino acids. CDR1 and CDR2 (germline): SGHRS, YFSETQ. V lost 1 base to trimming and J lost 3 bases, with 10 bases between them. The CDR3 region has the DNA TGCGCCAGCAGCTTGTCCGGGACTGACACCGGGGAGCTGTTTTTT. It codes for CASSLSGTDTGELFF.

The V gene is TRBV20-1, the J gene TRBJ2-2; 12 positions agree with TRBD2. Trimming took 5 bases from V and 4 from J; bases not matched to a gene: 5. Germline CDR1 reads DFQATT; CDR2 reads SNEGSKA (reference sequence). The CDR3 runs 15 residues. The CDR3 protein is CSAATSGRGTGELFF. The DNA for the CDR3 is TGCAGTGCTGCGACTAGCGGGAGAGGCACCGGGGAGCTGTTTTTT.